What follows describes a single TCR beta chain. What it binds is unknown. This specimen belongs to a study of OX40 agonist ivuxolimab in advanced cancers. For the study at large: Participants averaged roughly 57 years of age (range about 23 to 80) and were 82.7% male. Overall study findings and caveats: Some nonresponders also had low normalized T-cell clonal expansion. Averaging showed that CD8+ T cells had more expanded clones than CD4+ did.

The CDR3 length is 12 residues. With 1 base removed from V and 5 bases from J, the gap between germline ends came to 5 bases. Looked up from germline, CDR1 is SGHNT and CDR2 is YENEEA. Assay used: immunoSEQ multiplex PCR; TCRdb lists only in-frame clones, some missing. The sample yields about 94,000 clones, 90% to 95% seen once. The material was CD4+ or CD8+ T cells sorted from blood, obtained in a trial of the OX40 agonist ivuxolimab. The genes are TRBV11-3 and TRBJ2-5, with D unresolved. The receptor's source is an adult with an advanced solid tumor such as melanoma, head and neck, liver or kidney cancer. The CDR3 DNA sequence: TGTGCCAGCAGCTTAGTAGTGGAGACCCAGTACTTC. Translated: CASSLVVETQYF.